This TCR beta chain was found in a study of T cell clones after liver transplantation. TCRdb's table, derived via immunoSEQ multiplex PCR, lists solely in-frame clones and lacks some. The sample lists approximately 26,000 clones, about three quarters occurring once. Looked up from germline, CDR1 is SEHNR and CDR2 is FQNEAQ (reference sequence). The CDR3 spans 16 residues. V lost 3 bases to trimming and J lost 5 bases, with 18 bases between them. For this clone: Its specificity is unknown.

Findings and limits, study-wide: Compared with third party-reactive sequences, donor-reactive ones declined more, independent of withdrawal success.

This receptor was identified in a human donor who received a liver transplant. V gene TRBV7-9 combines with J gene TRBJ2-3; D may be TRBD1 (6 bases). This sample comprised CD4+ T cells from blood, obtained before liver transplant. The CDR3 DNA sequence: TGTGCCAGCAGCTTGCCCCCAACGACAGGTCGAGATACGCAGTATTTT. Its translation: CASSLPPTTGRDTQYF.